This TCR beta chain was recorded in a study of blood T cells in healthy people across ages. Together with a sample-barcoded 5' primer, a J-beta primer mix was included in a second PCR lasting about 7 to 11 cycles. TCRdb reprocessed the 5' RACE reads via MiXCR and lists one record per CDR3 protein. The sample holds hundreds of thousands of distinct CDR3 sequences, around 45% seen once. Findings of the study overall: Those diversity estimates obtained from one million T cells were thought to be underestimates. With naive T cell percentage, TCR beta diversity showed a strong correlation.

Each donor had 7.5 to 10 milliliters of peripheral blood drawn. No fewer than 5.5 micrograms of total RNA were isolated from every sample. The CDR3 totals 13 residues. Germline V gene data show CDR1 as SGDLS and CDR2 as YYNGEE. Trimming removed 4 bases at V and 5 bases at J, with 12 bases between. In regard to this clonotype: Its antigen remains unknown.

The V and J genes are TRBV9 and TRBJ1-1, with D hard to call. The material sequenced was blood. The TCR was taken from a man aged 60-69 years in good health. For the CDR3, the DNA is TGTGCCAGCAGCACCCCGGGTGAAACTGAAGCTTTCTTT. Encoded protein: CASSTPGETEAFF.